This TCR beta chain was recorded in a study of blood T cell repertoires in COVID-19. Study-level information: Researchers got acute and convalescent COVID-19 samples from the United States, Italy and Spain.

This clone was observed once. J was trimmed by 3 bases and V by 6 bases; bases with no gene match: 8. Germline V gene lookup returns CDR1 LNHDA and CDR2 SQIVND (reference sequence). The CDR3 contains 15 residues. Profiled with immunoSEQ multiplex PCR; TCRdb holds only in-frame clones, not every one. The sample lists approximately 280,000 clones, roughly 91% occurring once. Participants' own reports of clinical history determined their cohort assignment. Donors in Cohort 3 counted as recovered after two negative PCRs, clearance, or symptom resolution. The origin of this receptor is a woman aged 55-69 years who had recovered from COVID-19. This chain links TRBV19 with TRBJ1-1; TRBD1 matches at 9 bases. Sequencing input: PBMCs or T cells enriched from blood (not recorded which). The DNA for the CDR3 is TGTGCCAGTAGAAGGACAGGGGTTTTTTACACTGAAGCTTTCTTT. It translates to CASRRTGVFYTEAFF.